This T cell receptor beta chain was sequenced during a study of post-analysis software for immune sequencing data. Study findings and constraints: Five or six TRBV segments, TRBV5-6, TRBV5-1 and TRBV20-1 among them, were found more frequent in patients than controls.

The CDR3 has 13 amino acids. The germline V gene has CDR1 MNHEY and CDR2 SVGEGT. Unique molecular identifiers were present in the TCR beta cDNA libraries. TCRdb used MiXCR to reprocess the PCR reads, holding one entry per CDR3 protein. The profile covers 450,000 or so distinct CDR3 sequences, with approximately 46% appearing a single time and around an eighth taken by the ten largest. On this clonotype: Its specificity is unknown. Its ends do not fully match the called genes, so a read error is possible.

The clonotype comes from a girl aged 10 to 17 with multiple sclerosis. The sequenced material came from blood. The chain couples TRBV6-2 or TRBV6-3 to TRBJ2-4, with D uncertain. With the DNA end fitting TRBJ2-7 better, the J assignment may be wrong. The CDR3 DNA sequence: TGTACCAGCAGTCGGTCTGGATCCTACGAGCAGTACTTC. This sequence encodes CTSSRSGSYEQYF.